This T cell receptor beta chain came from a study of blood T cells in healthy people across ages. About the research overall: Template switching retrieved approximately one barcoded beta molecule for each two T cells.

Study-wide results and limits: It was held that the diversity estimates obtained from one million T cells were underestimates. Per million T cells, TCR beta diversity dropped about linearly as age rose. Since the PBMCs were unsorted, naive and antigen-experienced cells could not be conclusively compared.

The authors ran a second PCR of roughly 7 to 11 cycles using a sample-barcoded 5' primer and a J-beta primer mix. TCRdb reanalysed the 5' RACE reads using MiXCR and keeps one entry per CDR3 protein. The sample shows about a million distinct CDR3 sequences, just over 50% of them seen only once. A remark on this clonotype: Its target is unknown.

Material: blood. The TCR sequence derives from a woman in her fifties or sixties in good health.

CDR3 DNA sequence: TGTGCCAGCAGCCCCTTAGCAAACACAGATACGCAGTATTTT. It yields the protein CASSPLANTDTQYF. The V gene is TRBV7-2, the J gene TRBJ2-3, with unresolved D. Trimming shortened V by 5 bases and J by 2 bases, and 11 bases separated the two germline ends. The CDR3 contains 14 residues. CDR1 is SGHTA, CDR2 FQGNSA, per germline.